This T cell receptor (beta chain) was recovered during a study of blood T cell repertoires in COVID-19. The method was immunoSEQ multiplex PCR; TCRdb's version includes in-frame clones alone and lacks a portion of them. Found here are 150,000 to 180,000 clones, 75% to 90% of them singletons; the top ten hold 2.4%. V dropped 1 base and J dropped 4; count of bases not matched to a gene: 8. Germline V gene data show CDR1 as MGHRA and CDR2 as YSYEKL. The CDR3 consists of 16 residues. Material: peripheral blood. The chain carries TRBV4-1 and TRBJ1-2, with TRBD1 matching 8 bases. This receptor was identified in an older woman with acute or convalescent COVID-19. This CDR3 is CASSQGHGGQAYGYTF. As DNA, the CDR3 is TGCGCCAGCAGCCAAGGTCATGGGGGACAGGCCTATGGCTACACCTTC.